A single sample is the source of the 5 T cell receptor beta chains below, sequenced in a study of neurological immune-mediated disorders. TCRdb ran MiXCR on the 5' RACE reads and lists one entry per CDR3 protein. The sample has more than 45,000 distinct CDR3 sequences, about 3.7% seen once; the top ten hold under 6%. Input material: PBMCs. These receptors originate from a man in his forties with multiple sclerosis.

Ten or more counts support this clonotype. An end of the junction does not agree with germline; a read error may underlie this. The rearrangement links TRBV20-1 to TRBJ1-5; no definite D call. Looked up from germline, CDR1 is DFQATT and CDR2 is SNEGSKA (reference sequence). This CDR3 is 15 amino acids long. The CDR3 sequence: CSARDLVGGNQPQNF. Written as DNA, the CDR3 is TGCAGTGCTAGAGATCTTGTAGGCGGCAATCAGCCCCAGAATTTT.

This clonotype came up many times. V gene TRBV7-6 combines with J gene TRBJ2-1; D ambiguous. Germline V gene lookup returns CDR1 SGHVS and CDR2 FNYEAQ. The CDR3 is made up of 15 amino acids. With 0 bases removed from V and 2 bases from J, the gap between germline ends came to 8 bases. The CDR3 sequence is CASSLASTAYNEQFF. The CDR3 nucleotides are TGTGCCAGCAGCTTAGCTTCGACGGCCTACAATGAGCAGTTCTTC.

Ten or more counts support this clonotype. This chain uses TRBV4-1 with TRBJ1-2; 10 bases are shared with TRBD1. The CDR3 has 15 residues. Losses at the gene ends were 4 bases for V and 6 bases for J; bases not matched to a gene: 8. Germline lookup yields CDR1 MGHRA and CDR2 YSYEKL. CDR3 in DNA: TGCGCCAGCAGCCCGCAACCCGGGACAGGGGATGGCTACACCTTC. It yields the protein CASSPQPGTGDGYTF.

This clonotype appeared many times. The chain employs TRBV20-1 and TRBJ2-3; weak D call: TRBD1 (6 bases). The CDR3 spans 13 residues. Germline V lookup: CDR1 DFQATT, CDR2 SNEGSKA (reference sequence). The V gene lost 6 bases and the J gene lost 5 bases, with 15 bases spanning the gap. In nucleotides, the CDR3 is TGCAGTGCGGTTGGACAGACAGGAGATACGCAGTATTTT. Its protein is CSAVGQTGDTQYF.

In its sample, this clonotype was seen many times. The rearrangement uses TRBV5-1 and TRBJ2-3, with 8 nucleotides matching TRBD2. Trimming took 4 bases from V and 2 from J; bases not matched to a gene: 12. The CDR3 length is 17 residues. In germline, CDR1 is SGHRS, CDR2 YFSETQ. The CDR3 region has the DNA TGCGCCAGCAGCGAGGGTCACGGGGGGGTGGTCACAGATACGCAGTATTTT. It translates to CASSEGHGGVVTDTQYF.